Presented here are 6 T cell receptor beta chains from one specimen sequenced in a study of neoadjuvant anti-PD-1 for oral cavity cancer. Produced via immunoSEQ multiplex PCR; TCRdb's table is partial and in-frame only. This sample has around 31,000 clones; about 83% occur once, and the top ten carry 3.5% to 4.5%. Specimen: PBMCs, collected before nivolumab (anti-PD-1) treatment. The receptors here all came from a person between 40 and 80 years old with oral cavity squamous cell carcinoma.

The J gene is TRBJ1-2, the V gene TRBV20-1, with D uncertain. Germline CDR1 DFQATT, CDR2 SNEGSKA (reference sequence). Trimming pared 2 bases from V and 4 bases from J, leaving 5 bases between. This CDR3 is built from 11 residues. The CDR3 sequence is CSARRSYGYTF. DNA for the CDR3: TGCAGTGCTAGACGGAGCTATGGCTACACCTTC.

The chain uses TRBV5-5 and TRBJ1-3, with unresolved D. With 4 bases removed from V and 0 bases from J, the gap between germline ends came to 11 bases. The germline V gene encodes CDR1 SGHKS and CDR2 YYEKEE (reference sequence). The CDR3 totals 15 residues. The CDR3 DNA follows: TGTGCCAGCAGCCCCGGACTGATCTCTGGAAACACCATATATTTT. Translated: CASSPGLISGNTIYF.

The chain combines TRBV7-2 with TRBJ2-5; D is undetermined. This CDR3 is built from 15 residues. Germline V lookup: CDR1 SGHTA, CDR2 FQGNSA. V gave up 1 base and J gave up 2 bases, with 11 bases separating them. CDR3 nucleotide sequence: TGTGCCAGCAGCTTAGAGCCCCTTCGACAAGAGACCCAGTACTTC. Translating it yields CASSLEPLRQETQYF.

V is TRBV9 and J is TRBJ1-3; the D is unclear. The CDR3 contains 15 residues. Germline CDR1 reads SGDLS; CDR2 reads YYNGEE. The V end was cut by 4 bases, the J end by 0 bases, with 11 bases between. CDR3 amino acids: CASSSGGSSGNTIYF. In DNA, the CDR3 is TGTGCCAGCAGCTCAGGAGGCAGCTCTGGAAACACCATATATTTT.

The rearrangement joins TRBV7-3 to TRBJ2-1; TRBD1 or TRBD2 may be the D gene (5 bases each). Germline V gene data show CDR1 as SGHTA and CDR2 as FQGTGA. The CDR3 runs to 13 residues. Trimming left V 5 bases short and J 8 bases short, with 13 bases between. CDR3 region: CASSPPRGDEQFF. In DNA form, the CDR3 reads TGTGCCAGCAGCCCCCCTAGGGGAGATGAGCAGTTCTTC.

This chain uses TRBV25-1 with TRBJ2-7; TRBD1 matches at 11 bases. Germline values: CDR1 MGHDK, CDR2 SYGVNS. Unmatched junction bases numbered 5, after V lost 9 bases and J lost 4 bases. The CDR3 is made up of 13 amino acids. The CDR3 reads CARLRDRGYEQYF. The CDR3 nucleotides are TGTGCCAGGCTCCGGGACAGGGGGTACGAGCAGTACTTC.